This paragraph reports one TCR beta chain. The antigen remains undetermined. The germline V gene has CDR1 MNHEY and CDR2 SVGAGI. The ends lost 7 bases at V and 10 bases at J; junction bases unmatched: 13. The CDR3 covers 14 residues. This entry belongs to a study of tumor-infiltrating lymphocytes in localized non-small cell lung cancer. Study-level points and caveats: Tumor T-cell fraction from TCR sequencing was not associated with recurrence-free survival (p = 0.61).

The data were produced by immunoSEQ multiplex PCR, yet TCRdb's version contains in-frame clones alone and is incomplete. The sample carries 24,000 or so clones, less than 70% recorded once. The chain combines TRBV6-5 with TRBJ2-7; 10 bases map to TRBD2. The sequence derives from a human donor with non-small cell lung cancer. Sequencing was performed on lung tumor tissue. The CDR3 loop reads CASTHRASGSPQYF. DNA for the CDR3: TGTGCCAGCACCCACAGGGCTAGCGGGAGTCCCCAGTACTTC.